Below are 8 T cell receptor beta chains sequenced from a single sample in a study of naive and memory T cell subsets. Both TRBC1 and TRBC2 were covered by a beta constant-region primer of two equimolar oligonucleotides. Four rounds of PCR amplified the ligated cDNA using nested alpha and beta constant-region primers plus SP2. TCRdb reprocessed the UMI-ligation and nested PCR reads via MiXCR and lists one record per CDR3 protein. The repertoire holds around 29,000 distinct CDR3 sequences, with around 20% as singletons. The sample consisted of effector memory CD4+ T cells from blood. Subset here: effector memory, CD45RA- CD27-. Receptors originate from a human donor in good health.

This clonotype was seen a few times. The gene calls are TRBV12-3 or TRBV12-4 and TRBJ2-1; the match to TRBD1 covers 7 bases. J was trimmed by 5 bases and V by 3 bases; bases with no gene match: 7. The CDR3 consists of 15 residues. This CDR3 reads CASSFRGTANNEQFF. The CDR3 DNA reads TGTGCCAGCAGTTTTAGGGGGACAGCCAACAATGAGCAGTTCTTC.

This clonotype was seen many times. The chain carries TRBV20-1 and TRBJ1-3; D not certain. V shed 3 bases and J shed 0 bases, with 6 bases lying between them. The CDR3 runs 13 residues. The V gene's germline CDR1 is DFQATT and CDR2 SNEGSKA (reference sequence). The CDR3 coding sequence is TGCAGTGCTAGTCAGGTCTCTGGAAACACCATATATTTT. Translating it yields CSASQVSGNTIYF.

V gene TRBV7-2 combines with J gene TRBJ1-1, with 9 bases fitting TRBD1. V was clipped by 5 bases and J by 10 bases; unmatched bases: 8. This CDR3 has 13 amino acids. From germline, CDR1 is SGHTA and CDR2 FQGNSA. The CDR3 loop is CASSVGTGRGAFF. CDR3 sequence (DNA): TGTGCCAGCAGCGTTGGGACAGGGAGAGGAGCTTTCTTT.

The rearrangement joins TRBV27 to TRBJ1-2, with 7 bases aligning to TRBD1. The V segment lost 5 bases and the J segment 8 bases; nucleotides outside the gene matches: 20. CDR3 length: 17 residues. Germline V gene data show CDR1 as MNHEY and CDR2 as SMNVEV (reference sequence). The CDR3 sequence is CASSPFGTVNLDGGYTF. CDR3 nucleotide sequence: TGTGCCAGCAGTCCATTTGGGACAGTCAACCTTGATGGGGGCTACACCTTC.

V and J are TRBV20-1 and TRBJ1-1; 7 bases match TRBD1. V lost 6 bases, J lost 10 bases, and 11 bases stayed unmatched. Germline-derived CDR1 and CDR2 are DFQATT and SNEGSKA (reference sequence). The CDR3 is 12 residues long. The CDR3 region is CSAGEQGIGAFF. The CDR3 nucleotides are TGCAGTGCGGGTGAACAGGGGATTGGAGCTTTCTTT.

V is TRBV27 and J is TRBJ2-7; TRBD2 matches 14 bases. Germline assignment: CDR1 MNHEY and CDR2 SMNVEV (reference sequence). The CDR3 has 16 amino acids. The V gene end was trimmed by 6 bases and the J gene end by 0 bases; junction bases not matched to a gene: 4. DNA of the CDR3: TGTGCCAGCAGCCGGACTAGCGGGAGGTTCTCCTACGAGCAGTACTTC. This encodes CASSRTSGRFSYEQYF.

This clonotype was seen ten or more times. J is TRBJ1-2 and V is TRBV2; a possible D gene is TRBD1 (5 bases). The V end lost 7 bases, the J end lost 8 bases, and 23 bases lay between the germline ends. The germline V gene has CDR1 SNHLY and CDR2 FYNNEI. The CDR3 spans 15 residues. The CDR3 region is CASTPKGPRREGYTF. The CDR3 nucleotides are TGTGCCAGCACACCAAAGGGGCCGCGGAGAGAGGGCTACACCTTC.

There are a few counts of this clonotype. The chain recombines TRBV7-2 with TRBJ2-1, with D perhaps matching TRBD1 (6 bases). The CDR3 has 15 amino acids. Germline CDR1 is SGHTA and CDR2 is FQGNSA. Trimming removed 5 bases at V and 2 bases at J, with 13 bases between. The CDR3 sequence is CASSVRGGAYNEQFF. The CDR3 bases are TGTGCCAGCAGCGTTAGAGGGGGTGCCTACAATGAGCAGTTCTTC. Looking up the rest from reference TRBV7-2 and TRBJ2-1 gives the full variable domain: GAGVSQSPSNKVTEKGKDVELRCDPISGHTALYWYRQSLGQGLEFLIYFQGNSAPDKSGLPSDRFSAERTGGSVSTLTIQRTQQEDSAVYLCASSVRGGAYNEQFFGPGTRLTVL.